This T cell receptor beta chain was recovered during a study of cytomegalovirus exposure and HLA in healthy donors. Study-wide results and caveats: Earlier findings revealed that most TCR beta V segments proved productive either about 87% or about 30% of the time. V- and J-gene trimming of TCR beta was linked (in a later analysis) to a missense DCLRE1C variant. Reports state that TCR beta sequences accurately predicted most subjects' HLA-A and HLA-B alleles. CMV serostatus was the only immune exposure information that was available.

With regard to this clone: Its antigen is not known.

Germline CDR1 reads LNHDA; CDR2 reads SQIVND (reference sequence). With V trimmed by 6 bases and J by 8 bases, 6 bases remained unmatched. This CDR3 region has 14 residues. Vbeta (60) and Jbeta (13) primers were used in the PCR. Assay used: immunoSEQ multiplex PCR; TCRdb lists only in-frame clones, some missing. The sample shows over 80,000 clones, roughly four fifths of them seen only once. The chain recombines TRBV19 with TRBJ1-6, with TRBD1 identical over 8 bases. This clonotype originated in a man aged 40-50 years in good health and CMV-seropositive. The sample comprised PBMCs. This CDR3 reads CASSRTGRDSPLHF. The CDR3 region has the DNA TGTGCCAGTAGCAGGACAGGGCGCGATTCACCCCTCCACTTT.